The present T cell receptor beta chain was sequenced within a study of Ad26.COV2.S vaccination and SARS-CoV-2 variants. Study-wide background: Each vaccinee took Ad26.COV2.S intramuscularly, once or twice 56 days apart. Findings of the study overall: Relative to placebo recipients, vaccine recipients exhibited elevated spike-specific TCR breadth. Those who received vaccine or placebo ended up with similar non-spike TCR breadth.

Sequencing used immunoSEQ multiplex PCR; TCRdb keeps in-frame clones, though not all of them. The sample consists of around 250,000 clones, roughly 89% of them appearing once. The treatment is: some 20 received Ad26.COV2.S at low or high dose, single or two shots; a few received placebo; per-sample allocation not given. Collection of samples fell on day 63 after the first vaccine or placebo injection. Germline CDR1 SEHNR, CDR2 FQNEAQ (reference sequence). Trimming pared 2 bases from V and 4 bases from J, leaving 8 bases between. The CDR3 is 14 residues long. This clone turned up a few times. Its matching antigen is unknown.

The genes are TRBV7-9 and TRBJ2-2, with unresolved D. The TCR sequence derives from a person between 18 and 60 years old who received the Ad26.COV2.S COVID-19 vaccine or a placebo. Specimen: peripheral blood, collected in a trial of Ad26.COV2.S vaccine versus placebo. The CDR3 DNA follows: TGTGCCAGCAGCTTACTTCGGAGCACCGGGGAGCTGTTTTTT. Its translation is CASSLLRSTGELFF.